This entry lists 19 T cell receptor beta chains sequenced from one sample in a study of T cells after yellow fever vaccination. TCRdb processed the 5' RACE reads anew with MiXCR; each CDR3 protein has one entry. The sample has 620,000 or so distinct CDR3 sequences; about 17% are singletons. Sequenced material: PBMCs, taken less than 6 days after the first yellow fever vaccination. These receptors were obtained from a man aged 18 to 29 who received the YFV17D yellow fever vaccine.

This clonotype showed up just a few times. The chain links TRBV7-9 to TRBJ1-1; D is undetermined. The V end lost 8 bases, the J end lost 3 bases, and 13 bases lay between the germline ends. The germline V gene has CDR1 SEHNR and CDR2 FQNEAQ (reference sequence). This CDR3 is 13 amino acids long. In DNA form, the CDR3 reads TGTGCCAGCGTGGGGAGCGCGTACACTGAAGCTTTCTTT. It yields the protein CASVGSAYTEAFF.

This clonotype was found a few times. The chain links TRBV6-6 to TRBJ1-6; D perhaps matches TRBD1 (5 bases). The CDR3 extends over 12 amino acids. Germline-derived CDR1 and CDR2 are MNHNY and SVGAGI (reference sequence). Trimming shortened V by 5 bases and J by 19 bases, and 18 bases separated the two germline ends. The CDR3 reads CASSTIGTPPHF. The CDR3 nucleotides are TGTGCCAGCAGTACCATTGGGACTCCCCCACACTTT.

The chain combines TRBV28 with TRBJ2-2, with D perhaps matching TRBD2 (6 bases). CDR1 is MDHEN and CDR2 is SYDVKM in the germline V gene. Trimming took 7 bases from V and 4 from J, leaving 19 bases between them. CDR3 length: 16 amino acids. CDR3 protein: CASIPGEAGSTGELFF. CDR3 sequence (DNA): TGTGCCAGCATCCCTGGGGAGGCAGGCAGCACCGGGGAGCTGTTTTTT.

The genes are TRBV4-2 and TRBJ1-2, with TRBD1 as a possible D gene (5 bases). The germline CDR1 and CDR2 sequences are LGHNA and YNFKEQ. V lost 1 base to trimming and J lost 8 bases, with 17 bases between them. The CDR3 loop spans 15 amino acids. The CDR3 region has the DNA TGTGCCAGCAGCCAAGGAATGGGAAGGGGTGAAGGCTACACCTTC. Its protein product is CASSQGMGRGEGYTF.

This rearrangement joins TRBV20-1 to TRBJ2-7; TRBD2 is a possible D gene (5 bases). The V gene lost 0 bases and the J gene lost 8 bases, with 17 bases spanning the gap. CDR3 length: 14 amino acids. The germline V gene encodes CDR1 DFQATT and CDR2 SNEGSKA (reference sequence). The CDR3 here is CSARDPREGMKQYV. The CDR3 nucleotides read TGCAGTGCTAGAGATCCCCGAGAGGGTATGAAGCAGTACGTC.

As for this clonotype: This may stem from a read error, because a much larger clone lies one nucleotide away. The chain links TRBV7-8 to TRBJ2-2; a weak D match, TRBD2 (6 bases). Germline values: CDR1 SGHVS, CDR2 FQNEAQ. Trimming took 1 base from V and 2 from J, leaving 11 bases between them. The CDR3 covers 16 residues. The CDR3 protein is CASSLDSGVNTGELFF. DNA for the CDR3: TGTGCCAGCAGCTTAGACTCGGGGGTCAACACCGGGGAGCTGTTTTTT.

The genes are TRBV12-3 or TRBV12-4 and TRBJ1-5; TRBD1 matches 9 bases. V was pared by 4 bases and J by 6 bases, with 4 bases of the junction left unmatched. This CDR3 has 14 residues. This CDR3 reads CASSYRGRSQPQHF. The DNA for the CDR3 is TGTGCCAGCAGTTACAGGGGGCGAAGTCAGCCCCAGCATTTT.

V is TRBV6-5 and J is TRBJ1-5; D call uncertain. Germline V gives CDR1 MNHEY, CDR2 SVGAGI. The CDR3 spans 14 residues. V lost 5 bases, J lost 1 base, and 9 bases lay in between. CDR3 in amino acids: CASSPQDSNQPQHF. CDR3 bases: TGTGCCAGCAGTCCCCAAGACAGCAATCAGCCCCAGCATTTT.

This rearrangement joins TRBV7-2 to TRBJ1-6, with D maybe TRBD1 (6 bases). From germline, CDR1 is SGHTA and CDR2 FQGNSA. CDR3 length: 15 residues. V lost 1 base to trimming and J lost 7 bases, with 11 bases between them. The DNA for the CDR3 is TGTGCCAGCAGCTTAGTCCAGGGGATGAATTCACCCCTCCACTTT. It encodes CASSLVQGMNSPLHF.

This chain connects TRBV11-2 to TRBJ1-2; perhaps TRBD1 as D (5 bases). CDR1 is SGHAT and CDR2 is FQNNGV in the germline V gene. This CDR3 has 16 amino acids. With 5 bases removed from V and 1 base from J, the gap between germline ends came to 17 bases. CDR3 sequence reads: CASSPRQLYLNYGYTF. The CDR3 DNA reads as TGTGCCAGCAGCCCGAGACAGCTATACCTTAACTATGGCTACACCTTC. The full variable domain, completed using reference TRBV11-2 and TRBJ1-2, is EAGVAQSPRYKIIEKRQSVAFWCNPISGHATLYWYQQILGQGPKLLIQFQNNGVVDDSQLPKDRFSAERLKGVDSTLKIQPAKLEDSAVYLCASSPRQLYLNYGYTFGSGTRLTVV.

This clonotype was observed a handful of times. The rearrangement joins TRBV18 to TRBJ2-7; 12 bases agree with TRBD2. With 6 bases clipped from V and 0 bases from J, the junction kept 12 bases outside the gene matches. Per germline, CDR1 KGHSH and CDR2 LQKENI. The CDR3 runs 18 residues. This CDR3 reads CASSVLLAGGPGSYEQYF. DNA of the CDR3: TGTGCCAGCTCCGTTCTGCTAGCGGGGGGGCCGGGCTCCTACGAGCAGTACTTC.

This clonotype was counted only a few times. The chain carries TRBV7-2 and TRBJ2-2, with a tentative D call TRBD1 (6 bases). Germline-derived CDR1 and CDR2 are SGHTA and FQGNSA. The ends were cut back, 1 base at V and 3 bases at J, with 9 bases in the middle. The CDR3 runs 15 residues. CDR3 in DNA: TGTGCCAGCAGCTTAGGGGACACCTACACCGGGGAGCTGTTTTTT. This sequence encodes CASSLGDTYTGELFF.

This clonotype was observed a handful of times. The chain has TRBV7-2 and TRBJ2-3; D might be TRBD1 (5 bases). The germline V gene encodes CDR1 SGHTA and CDR2 FQGNSA. The CDR3 sequence is 16 residues long. The V gene lost 2 bases and the J gene lost 2 bases, with 14 bases spanning the gap. The CDR3 DNA reads TGTGCCAGCAGCTTATTTGCAGGGTCCCCCACAGATACGCAGTATTTT. Its protein product is CASSLFAGSPTDTQYF.

This chain links TRBV2 with TRBJ2-7; unclear D gene. V was shortened by 1 base and J by 7 bases, with 2 bases between the two germline ends. Germline V gene sequence: CDR1 SNHLY, CDR2 FYNNEI. CDR3 length: 10 amino acids. CDR3 coding DNA: TGTGCCAGCAGTGAAGGGGAGCAGTACGTC. Its protein product is CASSEGEQYV.

The V call is TRBV6-5, the J call TRBJ2-5; D is uncertain. This CDR3 is 17 amino acids long. V was pared by 2 bases and J by 2 bases, with 18 bases between. Germline V CDR1 and CDR2: MNHEY, SVGAGI. In DNA form, the CDR3 reads TGTGCCAGCAGTTACCACCCCCGCAGTGAAGTTCAAGAGACCCAGTACTTC. Amino acid sequence: CASSYHPRSEVQETQYF.

The V call is TRBV6-1, the J call TRBJ1-2; TRBD1 is a possible D gene (5 bases). V lost 4 bases and J 3 bases, leaving 15 bases between the germline ends. The germline V gene has CDR1 MNHNS and CDR2 SASEGT. The CDR3 spans 15 residues. CDR3 sequence reads: CASSVDIPKDYGYTF. For the CDR3, the DNA is TGTGCCAGCAGTGTGGACATCCCTAAAGACTATGGCTACACCTTC.

The table lists this clonotype with a few counts. This rearrangement joins TRBV29-1 to TRBJ1-2; possibly TRBD1 for D (5 bases). The CDR3 sequence is 15 residues long. V was clipped by 0 bases and J by 2 bases, with 13 bases between them. Germline V lookup: CDR1 SQVTM, CDR2 ANQGSEA. CDR3 sequence reads: CSVEDLRDRNYGYTF. DNA of the CDR3: TGCAGCGTTGAAGATCTTCGAGACAGAAACTATGGCTACACCTTC.

The V call is TRBV6-2 or TRBV6-3, the J call TRBJ2-7, with TRBD1 as a possible D gene (6 bases). Trimming took off 6 bases at V and 2 bases at J, with 17 bases between the two ends. The CDR3 runs 15 residues. Germline V gives CDR1 MNHEY, CDR2 SVGEGT. The CDR3 sequence is CASSYNVGHTYEQYV. The CDR3 DNA reads TGTGCCAGCAGCTACAACGTGGGACACACCTACGAGCAGTACGTC.

This clonotype was detected only a few times. The chain recombines TRBV5-1 with TRBJ2-7; TRBD1 matches 9 bases. Germline V gene sequence: CDR1 SGHRS, CDR2 YFSETQ. The ends lost 4 bases at V and 2 bases at J; junction bases unmatched: 16. The CDR3 runs to 18 residues. The CDR3 DNA sequence: TGCGCCAGCAGCCACACCGGGACAGGGAGCCGTGGTACCTACGAGCAGTACTTC. Encoded protein: CASSHTGTGSRGTYEQYF.